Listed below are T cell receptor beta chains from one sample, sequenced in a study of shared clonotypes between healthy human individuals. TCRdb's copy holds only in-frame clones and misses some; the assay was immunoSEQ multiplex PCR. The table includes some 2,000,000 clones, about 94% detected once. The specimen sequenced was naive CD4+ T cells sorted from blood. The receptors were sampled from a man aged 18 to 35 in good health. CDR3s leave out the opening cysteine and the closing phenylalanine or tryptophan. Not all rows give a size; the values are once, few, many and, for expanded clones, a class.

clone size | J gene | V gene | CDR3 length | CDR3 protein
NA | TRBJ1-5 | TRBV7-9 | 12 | ASSLGGNGQPQH
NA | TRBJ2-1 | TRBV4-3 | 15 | ASSQDPPSGSFNEQF
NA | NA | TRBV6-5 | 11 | ASFRDRGGEQY
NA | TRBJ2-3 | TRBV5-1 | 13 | ASSLGLADTDTQY
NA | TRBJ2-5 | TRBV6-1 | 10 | ASSGSGETQY
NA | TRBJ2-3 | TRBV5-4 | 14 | ASSSAGTGFTDTQY
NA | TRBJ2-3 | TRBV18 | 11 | ASSPVRGDTQY
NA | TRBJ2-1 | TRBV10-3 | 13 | AISPGQVNYNEQF
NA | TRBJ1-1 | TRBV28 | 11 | ASSFLLDTEAF
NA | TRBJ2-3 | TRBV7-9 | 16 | ASSLEVWLAGRPDTQY
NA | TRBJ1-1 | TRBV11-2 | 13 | ASSLRGQVNTEAF
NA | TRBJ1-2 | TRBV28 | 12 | ASSPLLGNYGYT
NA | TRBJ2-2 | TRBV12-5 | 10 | ASGLGPGELF
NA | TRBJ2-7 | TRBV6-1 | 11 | ASRRRVDYEQY
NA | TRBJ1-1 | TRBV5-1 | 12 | ASSLVTTGSEAF
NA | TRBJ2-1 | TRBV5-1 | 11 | ASSSGPMGEQF
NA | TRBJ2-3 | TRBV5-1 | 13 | ASSPSGRDTDTQY
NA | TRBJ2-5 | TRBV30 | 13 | AWSARGGVQETQY
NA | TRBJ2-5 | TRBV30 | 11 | AWSSWVAETQY
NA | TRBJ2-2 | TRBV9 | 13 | ASSATSWNTGELF
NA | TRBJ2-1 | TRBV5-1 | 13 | ASSLASGSPNEQF
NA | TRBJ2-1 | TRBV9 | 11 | ASSVEDVTEQF
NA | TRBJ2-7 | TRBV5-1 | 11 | ASSLDFNNEQY
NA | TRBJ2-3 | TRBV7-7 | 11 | ASSPGLTDTQY
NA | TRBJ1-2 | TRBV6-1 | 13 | ASSSTDRNNYGYT
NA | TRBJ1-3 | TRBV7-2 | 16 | ASSLVAQGGYAGNTIY
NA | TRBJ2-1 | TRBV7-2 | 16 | ASSSGTSGPHSYNEQF
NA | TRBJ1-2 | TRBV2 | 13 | ASSAFPGQGYGYT
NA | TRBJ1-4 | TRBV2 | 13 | ASSEDGATNEKLF
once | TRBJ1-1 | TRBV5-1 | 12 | ASSPRGDRAWAF
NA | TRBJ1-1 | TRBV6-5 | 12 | ASSYQGVGTEAF
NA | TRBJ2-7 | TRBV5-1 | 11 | ASSWGFTDEQY
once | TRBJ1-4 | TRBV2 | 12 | ASSELGGGEKLF
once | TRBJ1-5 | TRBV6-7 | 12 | ARGTEHSNQPQH
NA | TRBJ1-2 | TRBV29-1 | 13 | SVLPTSTANYGYT
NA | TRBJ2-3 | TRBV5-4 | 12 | ASSPGLSTDTQY
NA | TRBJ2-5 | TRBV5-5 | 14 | ASSARPSGGAETQY
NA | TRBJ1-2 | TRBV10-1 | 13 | ASSPGQGQNYGYT
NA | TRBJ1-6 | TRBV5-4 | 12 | ASSRKEDNSPLH
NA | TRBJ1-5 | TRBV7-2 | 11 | ASSFLGGQPQH
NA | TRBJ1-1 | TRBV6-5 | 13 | AIGRDRGRVNEAF
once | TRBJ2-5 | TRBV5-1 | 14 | ASSLDRGPIEETQY
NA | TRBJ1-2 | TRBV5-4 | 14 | ASSWGQGRGTNGYT
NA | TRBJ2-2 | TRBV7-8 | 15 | ASSLARDRVTTGELF
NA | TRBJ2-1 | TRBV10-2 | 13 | ASSPGLASINEQF
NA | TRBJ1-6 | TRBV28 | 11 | ASSDFLKPPLY
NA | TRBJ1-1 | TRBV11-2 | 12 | ASSLAQGVTEAF
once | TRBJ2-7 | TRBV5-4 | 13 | ASSLYDRDTDEQY
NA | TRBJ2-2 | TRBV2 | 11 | ASSRTETGELF
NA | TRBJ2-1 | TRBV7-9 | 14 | ASSLEVLGAGNEQF
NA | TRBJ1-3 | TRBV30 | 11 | GADGLSGNTIY
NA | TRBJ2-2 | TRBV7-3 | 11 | ASSRQDTGELF
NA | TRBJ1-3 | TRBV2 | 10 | ASSVGGNTIY
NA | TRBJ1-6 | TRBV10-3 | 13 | AIRTDRGNNSPLH
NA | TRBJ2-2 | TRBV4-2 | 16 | ASATLGSTPRGTGELF
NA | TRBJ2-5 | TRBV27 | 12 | ASSLSLGWETQY
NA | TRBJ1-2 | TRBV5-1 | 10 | ASSLEGYGYT